This is a list of T cell receptor beta chains from one sample in a study of beta chain features in type 1 diabetes. Using immunoSEQ multiplex PCR, the repertoire was profiled, and TCRdb retains in-frame clones only, with some absent. The sample shows over 600,000 clones, around 12% of them seen only once. The sample consisted of naive CD4+ T cells from blood. The source of these receptors is a man aged 25 to 40 with type 1 diabetes. The CDR3 runs from the conserved cysteine through the conserved F or W. Some rows mark clone size as missing; the rest say once, few, many or name a class of expanded clone.

j_call v_call clone_size cdr3_aa
TRBJ2-5 TRBV11-2 few CASSLGPTQETQYF
TRBJ2-2 TRBV28 - CASSSGTRATGELFF
TRBJ2-3 TRBV18 few CASSPSGTGTDTQYF
TRBJ2-7 TRBV29-1 - CSVEEWGEDYEQYF
TRBJ1-1 TRBV20-1 few CSAAGYTEAFF
TRBJ1-2 TRBV5-1 - CATRTESNYGYTF
TRBJ1-4 TRBV6-6 few CASFRGVGSEKLFF
TRBJ1-1 TRBV14 - CASSLTGIEAFF
TRBJ1-3 TRBV14 - CASSRGQGVSGNTIYF
TRBJ1-2 TRBV5-1 few CASSRDRDYGYTF
TRBJ1-2 TRBV28 - CASTEGGSYGYTF
TRBJ1-4 TRBV11-2 - CASSLAAGSEKLFF
TRBJ2-4 TRBV6-1 - CASSPIAKNIQYF
TRBJ2-3 TRBV10-1 few CASSEEWTDTQYF
TRBJ2-1 TRBV9 - CASSVATDGAGRLGNEQFF
TRBJ2-1 TRBV7-7 - CASSRNSGDNEQFF
TRBJ2-3 TRBV19 few CASSMPWTGTDTQYF
TRBJ2-4 TRBV2 - CASSPPSGGENIQYF
TRBJ1-3 TRBV5-1 - CALHLGNTIYF
TRBJ1-2 TRBV4-3 - CASSQDRLMGGYTF
TRBJ2-5 TRBV5-1 few CASSLGRGGETQYF
TRBJ2-5 TRBV11-1 - CASSIRLAGGQETQYF
TRBJ2-7 TRBV7-9 - CASSLVRGPSYEQYF
TRBJ2-1 TRBV6-5 - CASSRTVWDEQFF
TRBJ1-5 TRBV7-2 - CASSLGNSGQPQHF
TRBJ1-6 TRBV6-5 - CASNHRGSPLHF
TRBJ2-7 TRBV4-3 - CASSQSRVEGLLQYF
TRBJ2-1 TRBV14 few CASSHRRGLGEQFF
TRBJ2-7 TRBV7-9 few CASSIHGTVLGEQYF
TRBJ2-3 TRBV7-2 - CASSQEEVGPSTDTQYF
TRBJ1-6 TRBV6-5 few CASTGQGGNNSPLHF
TRBJ1-2 TRBV19 few CASSIGNTGLYGYTF
TRBJ2-3 TRBV29-1 - CSVAGRGGATDTQYF
TRBJ2-7 TRBV9 - CASSVDGIQNEQYF
TRBJ1-6 TRBV10-3 few CATRTWGINSPLHF
TRBJ2-3 TRBV9 few CASSLSTDTQYF
TRBJ1-2 TRBV11-2 - CASSIGTEGYTF
TRBJ2-7 TRBV28 few CASSSTGTGPYEQYF
TRBJ1-2 TRBV11-1 - CASSVQVTYGYTF
TRBJ2-2 TRBV18 - CASSPRQAGEGTGELFF
TRBJ2-3 TRBV9 few CASSPQRIGGGTDTQYF
TRBJ2-7 TRBV30 - CAWMTGQGAYEQYF
TRBJ2-5 TRBV7-2 - CASSLGRARETQYF
TRBJ2-7 TRBV6-6 - CASSYFGGPYEQYF
TRBJ1-5 TRBV30 - CAWSVQGNSNQPQHF
TRBJ2-3 TRBV25-1 - CASRDFTDTQYF
TRBJ1-2 TRBV20-1 few CSGGTNYGYTF
TRBJ2-1 TRBV5-1 few CASRSTSSSYNEQFF
TRBJ1-5 TRBV6-7 - CASSYKAQHF
TRBJ2-5 TRBV7-2 few CASSLLGETQYF
TRBJ2-1 TRBV14 - CASSHPGLAAYNEQFF
TRBJ2-1 TRBV30 - CAWSVRGAGEQFF
TRBJ2-1 TRBV14 many CASSQQKYDEQFF
TRBJ2-7 TRBV7-2 - CASSTRAPGPRYEQYF
TRBJ2-3 TRBV15 few CATSGYPGGGTDTQYF